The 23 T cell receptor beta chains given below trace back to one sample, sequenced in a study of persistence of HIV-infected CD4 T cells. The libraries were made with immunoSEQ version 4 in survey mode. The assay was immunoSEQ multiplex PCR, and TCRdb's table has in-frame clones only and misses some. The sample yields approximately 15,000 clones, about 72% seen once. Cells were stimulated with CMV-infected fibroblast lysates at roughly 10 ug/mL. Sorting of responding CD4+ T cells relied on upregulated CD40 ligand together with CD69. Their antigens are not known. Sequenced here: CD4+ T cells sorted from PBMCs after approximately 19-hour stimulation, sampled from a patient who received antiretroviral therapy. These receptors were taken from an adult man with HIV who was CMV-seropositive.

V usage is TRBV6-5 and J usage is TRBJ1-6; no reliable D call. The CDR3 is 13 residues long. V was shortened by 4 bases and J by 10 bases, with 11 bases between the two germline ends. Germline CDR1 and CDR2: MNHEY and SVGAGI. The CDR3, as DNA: TGTGCCAGCAGTTCGCGTCAGATCTCACCCCTCCACTTT. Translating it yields CASSSRQISPLHF.

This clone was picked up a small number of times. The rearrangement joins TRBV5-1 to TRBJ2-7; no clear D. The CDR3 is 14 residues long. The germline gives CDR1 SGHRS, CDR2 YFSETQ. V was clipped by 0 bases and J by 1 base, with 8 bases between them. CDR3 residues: CASSLALESYEQYF. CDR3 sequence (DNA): TGCGCCAGCAGCTTGGCCCTAGAGTCCTACGAGCAGTACTTC. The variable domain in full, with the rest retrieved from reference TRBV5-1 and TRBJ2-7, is KAGVTQTPRYLIKTRGQQVTLSCSPISGHRSVSWYQQTPGQGLQFLFEYFSETQRNKGNFPGRFSGRQFSNSRSEMNVSTLELGDSALYLCASSLALESYEQYFGPGTRLTVT.

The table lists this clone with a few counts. DNA for the CDR3: TGTGCCAGCAGCCCAGGACAGTCAGGAGAGACCCAGTACTTC. This encodes CASSPGQSGETQYF. J is TRBJ2-5 and V is TRBV7-8; tentatively, D is TRBD1 (6 bases). The germline V gene encodes CDR1 SGHVS and CDR2 FQNEAQ. Trimming stripped 5 bases from V and 4 bases from J, with 14 bases between. The length of the CDR3 is 14 residues. Supplemented by reference TRBV7-8 and TRBJ2-5, the full variable domain reads GAGVSQSPRYKVAKRGQDVALRCDPISGHVSLFWYQQALGQGPEFLTYFQNEAQLDKSGLPSDRFFAERPEGSVSTLKIQRTQQEDSAVYLCASSPGQSGETQYFGPGTRLLVL.

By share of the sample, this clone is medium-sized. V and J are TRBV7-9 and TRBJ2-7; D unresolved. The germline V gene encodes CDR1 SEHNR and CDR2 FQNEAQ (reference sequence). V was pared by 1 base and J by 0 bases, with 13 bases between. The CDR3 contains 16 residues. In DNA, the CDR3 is TGTGCCAGCAGCTTAGTCTCCCAGGCGGACTCCTACGAGCAGTACTTC. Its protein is CASSLVSQADSYEQYF.

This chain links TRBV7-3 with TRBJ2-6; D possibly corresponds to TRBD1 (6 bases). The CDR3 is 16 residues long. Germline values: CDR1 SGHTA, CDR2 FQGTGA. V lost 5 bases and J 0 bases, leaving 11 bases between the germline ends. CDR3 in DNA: TGTGCCAGCAGCCCCGGACAGCCCTCTGGGGCCAACGTCCTGACTTTC. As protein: CASSPGQPSGANVLTF. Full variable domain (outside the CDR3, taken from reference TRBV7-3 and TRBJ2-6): GAGVSQTPSNKVTEKGKYVELRCDPISGHTALYWYRQSLGQGPEFLIYFQGTGAADDSGLPNDRFFAVRPEGSVSTLKIQRTERGDSAVYLCASSPGQPSGANVLTFGAGSRLTVL.

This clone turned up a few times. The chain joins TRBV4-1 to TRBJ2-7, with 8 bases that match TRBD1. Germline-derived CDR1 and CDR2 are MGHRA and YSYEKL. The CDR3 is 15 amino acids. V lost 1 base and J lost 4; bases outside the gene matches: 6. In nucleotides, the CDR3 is TGCGCCAGCAGCCAAGGACAGGGGCCTGGATACGAGCAGTACTTC. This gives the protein CASSQGQGPGYEQYF.

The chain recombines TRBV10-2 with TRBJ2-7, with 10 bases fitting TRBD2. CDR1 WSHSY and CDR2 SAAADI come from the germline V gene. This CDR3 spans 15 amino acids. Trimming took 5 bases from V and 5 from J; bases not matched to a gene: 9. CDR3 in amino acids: CASSPPSGGAHEQYF. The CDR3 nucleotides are TGCGCCAGCAGTCCCCCCAGCGGGGGGGCCCACGAGCAGTACTTC.

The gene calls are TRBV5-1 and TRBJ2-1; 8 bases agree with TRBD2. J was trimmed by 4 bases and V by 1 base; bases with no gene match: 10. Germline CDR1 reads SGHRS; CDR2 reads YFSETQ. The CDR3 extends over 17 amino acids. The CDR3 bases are TGCGCCAGCAGCTTGAGACTCGCGGGGGGACCGTACAATGAGCAGTTCTTC. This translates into CASSLRLAGGPYNEQFF.

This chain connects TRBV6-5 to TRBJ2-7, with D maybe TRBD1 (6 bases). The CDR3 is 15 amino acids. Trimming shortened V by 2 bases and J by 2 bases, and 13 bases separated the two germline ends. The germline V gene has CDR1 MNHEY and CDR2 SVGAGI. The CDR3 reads CASSYDTGQTYEQYF. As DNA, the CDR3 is TGTGCCAGCAGTTACGATACAGGGCAAACCTACGAGCAGTACTTC.

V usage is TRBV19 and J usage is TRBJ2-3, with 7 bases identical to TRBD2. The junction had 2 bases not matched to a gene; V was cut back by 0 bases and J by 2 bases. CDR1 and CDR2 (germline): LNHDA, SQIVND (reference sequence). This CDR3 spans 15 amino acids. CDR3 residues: CASSIELANTDTQYF. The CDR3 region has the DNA TGTGCCAGTAGTATAGAACTAGCGAACACAGATACGCAGTATTTT.

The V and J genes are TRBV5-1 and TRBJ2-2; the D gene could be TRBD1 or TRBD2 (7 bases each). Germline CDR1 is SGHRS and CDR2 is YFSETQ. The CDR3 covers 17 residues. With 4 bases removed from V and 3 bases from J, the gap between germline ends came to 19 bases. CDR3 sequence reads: CASSKTARGGDTGELFF. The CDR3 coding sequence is TGCGCCAGCAGCAAAACGGCCAGGGGGGGCGACACCGGGGAGCTGTTTTTT.

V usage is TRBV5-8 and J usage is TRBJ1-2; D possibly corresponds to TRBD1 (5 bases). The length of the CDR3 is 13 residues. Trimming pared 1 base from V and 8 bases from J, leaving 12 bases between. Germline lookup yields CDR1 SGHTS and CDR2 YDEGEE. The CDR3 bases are TGTGCCAGCAGCTTGAGGGGTTCAAGAGGCTACACCTTC. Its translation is CASSLRGSRGYTF.

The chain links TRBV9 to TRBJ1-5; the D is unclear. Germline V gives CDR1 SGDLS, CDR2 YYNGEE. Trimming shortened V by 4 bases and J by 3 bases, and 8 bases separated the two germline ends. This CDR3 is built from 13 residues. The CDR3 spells CASSRALNQPQHF. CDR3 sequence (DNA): TGTGCCAGCAGCCGGGCCCTCAATCAGCCCCAGCATTTT.

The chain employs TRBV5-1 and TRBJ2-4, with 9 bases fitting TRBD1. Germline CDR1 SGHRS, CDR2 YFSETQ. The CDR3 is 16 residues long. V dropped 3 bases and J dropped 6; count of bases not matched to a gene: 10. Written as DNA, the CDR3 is TGCGCCAGCAGCTCGGCAAGGGGACAGGGAGTAAACATTCAGTACTTC. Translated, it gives CASSSARGQGVNIQYF. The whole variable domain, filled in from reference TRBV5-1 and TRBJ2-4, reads KAGVTQTPRYLIKTRGQQVTLSCSPISGHRSVSWYQQTPGQGLQFLFEYFSETQRNKGNFPGRFSGRQFSNSRSEMNVSTLELGDSALYLCASSSARGQGVNIQYFGAGTRLSVL.

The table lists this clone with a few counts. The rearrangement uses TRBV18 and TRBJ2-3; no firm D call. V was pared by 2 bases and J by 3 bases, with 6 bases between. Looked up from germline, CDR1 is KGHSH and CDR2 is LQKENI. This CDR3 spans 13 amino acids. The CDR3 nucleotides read TGTGCCAGCTCACCAATGACGACAGATACGCAGTATTTT. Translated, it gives CASSPMTTDTQYF.

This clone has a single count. Here the CDR3 reads CASSLVLAGSTDTQYF. The CDR3 region has the DNA TGCGCCAGCAGCTTGGTGTTGGCGGGGAGCACAGATACGCAGTATTTT. The V call is TRBV5-1, the J call TRBJ2-3; a possible D gene is TRBD2 (6 bases). CDR1 and CDR2 (germline): SGHRS, YFSETQ. The CDR3 runs 16 residues. V was trimmed by 0 bases and J by 0 bases, leaving 11 bases between them.

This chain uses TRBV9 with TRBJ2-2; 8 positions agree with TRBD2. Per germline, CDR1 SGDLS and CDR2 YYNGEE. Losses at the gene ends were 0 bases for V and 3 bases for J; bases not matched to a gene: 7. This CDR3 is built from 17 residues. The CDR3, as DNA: TGTGCCAGCAGCGTAGTAGCGGGGCGGGACCACACCGGGGAGCTGTTTTTT. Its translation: CASSVVAGRDHTGELFF.

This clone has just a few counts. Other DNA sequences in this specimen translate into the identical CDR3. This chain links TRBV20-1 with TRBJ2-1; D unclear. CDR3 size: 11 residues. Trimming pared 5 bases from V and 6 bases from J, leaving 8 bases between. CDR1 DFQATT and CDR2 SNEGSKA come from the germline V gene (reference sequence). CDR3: CSAPGPNEQFF. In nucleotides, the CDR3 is TGCAGTGCTCCAGGACCCAATGAGCAGTTCTTC.

This CDR3 reads CASSVGTGAGELFF. In DNA form, the CDR3 reads TGTGCCAGCAGCGTCGGGACAGGGGCCGGGGAGCTGTTTTTT. The genes are TRBV3-1 (or the pseudogene TRBV3-2) and TRBJ2-2; 10 bases align to TRBD1. Germline V gives CDR1 LGHDT, CDR2 YNNKEL (reference sequence). This CDR3 is built from 14 residues. The V and J ends lost 5 bases and 6 bases, in that order; junction bases with no gene match: 3.

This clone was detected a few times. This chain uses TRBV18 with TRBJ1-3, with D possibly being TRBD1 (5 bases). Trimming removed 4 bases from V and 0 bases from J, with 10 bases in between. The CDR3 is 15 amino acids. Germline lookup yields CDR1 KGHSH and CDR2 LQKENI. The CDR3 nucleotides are TGTGCCAGCTCACTCCGGGACCTCTCTGGAAACACCATATATTTT. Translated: CASSLRDLSGNTIYF.

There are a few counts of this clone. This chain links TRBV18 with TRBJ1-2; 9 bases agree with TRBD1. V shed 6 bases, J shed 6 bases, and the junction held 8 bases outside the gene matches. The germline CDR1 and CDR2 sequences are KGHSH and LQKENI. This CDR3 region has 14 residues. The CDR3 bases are TGTGCCAGCTCCCAAGGACAGGGGCGTGATGGCTACACCTTC. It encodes CASSQGQGRDGYTF.

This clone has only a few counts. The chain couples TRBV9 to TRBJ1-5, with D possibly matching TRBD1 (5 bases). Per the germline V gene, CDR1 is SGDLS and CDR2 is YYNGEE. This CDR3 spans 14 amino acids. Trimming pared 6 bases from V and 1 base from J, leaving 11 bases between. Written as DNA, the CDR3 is TGTGCCAGCAACCGGGACGGAAGCAATCAGCCCCAGCATTTT. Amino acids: CASNRDGSNQPQHF. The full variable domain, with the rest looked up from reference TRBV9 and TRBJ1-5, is DSGVTQTPKHLITATGQRVTLRCSPRSGDLSVYWYQQSLDQGLQFLIQYYNGEERAKGNILERFSAQQFPDLHSELNLSSLELGDSALYFCASNRDGSNQPQHFGDGTRLSIL.

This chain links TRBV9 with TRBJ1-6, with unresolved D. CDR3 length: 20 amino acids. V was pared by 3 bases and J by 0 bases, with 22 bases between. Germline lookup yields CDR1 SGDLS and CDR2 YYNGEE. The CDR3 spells CASSGEGVWQFSSYNSPLHF. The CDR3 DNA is TGTGCCAGCAGCGGCGAAGGAGTGTGGCAGTTCAGCTCCTATAATTCACCCCTCCACTTT. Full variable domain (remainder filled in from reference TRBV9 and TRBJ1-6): DSGVTQTPKHLITATGQRVTLRCSPRSGDLSVYWYQQSLDQGLQFLIQYYNGEERAKGNILERFSAQQFPDLHSELNLSSLELGDSALYFCASSGEGVWQFSSYNSPLHFGNGTRLTVT.